The rows below give T cell receptor beta chains drawn from one sample of a study of cytomegalovirus exposure and HLA in healthy donors. Some clones are missing from TCRdb's copy, which holds only in-frame ones; the method was immunoSEQ multiplex PCR. In the table there are just over 200,000 clones, 70% of which are singletons. Sample: PBMCs. The receptors come from a middle-aged man in good health and CMV-seropositive. The conserved cysteine and the conserved F or W are not part of the CDR3 here.

v_call	j_call	cdr3_aa
TRBV10-2	TRBJ2-3	ASSRGQGDTDTQY
TRBV6-6	TRBJ1-2	ASFGVGGDVSGGYT
TRBV5-4	TRBJ1-3	ASSRGQGAYGNTIY
TRBV28	TRBJ1-1	ASTGQGGTEAF
TRBV2	TRBJ1-4	ASRGDGNEKLF
TRBV6-1	TRBJ1-1	ASSWTVRVTEAF
TRBV10-3	TRBJ2-6	AISSDRDSGANVLT
TRBV19	TRBJ1-1	ASSQGLNTEAF
TRBV11-2	TRBJ2-2	ASSVQGGAGELF
TRBV7-6	TRBJ2-5	ASSLGVEGTQY
TRBV7-7	TRBJ2-3	ASSLERDSLTQY
TRBV4-1	TRBJ1-5	ASSQDTQGAYGNQPQH
TRBV7-2	TRBJ2-2	ASSFSANTGELF
TRBV6-1	TRBJ1-1	ASSVRVTEAF
TRBV6-5	TRBJ1-6	ASSYDSSGNSPLH
TRBV11-2	TRBJ2-1	ASSPQGIWEQF
TRBV27	TRBJ2-2	ASKSGLAGLPTGELF
TRBV18	TRBJ2-7	ASSEQNEQY
TRBV5-1	TRBJ2-5	ASSLVARGDGETQY
TRBV9	TRBJ1-2	ASSAGTAYGYT
TRBV2	TRBJ2-2	ASSLGLDTGELF
TRBV28	TRBJ1-2	ASTTSEGDYGYT
TRBV18	TRBJ2-2	ASSPRGGYTGELF
TRBV19	-	ASSMELSYEQY
TRBV7-2	TRBJ1-2	ASIWSGGRGYT
TRBV6-5	TRBJ1-1	ASSYSMARGTEAF
TRBV19	TRBJ2-7	ATRGDSFYEQY
TRBV9	TRBJ2-2	ASSPTPDRGLRVHDTGELF